The 18 T cell receptor beta chains presented below share a single source sample, sequenced in a study of cytomegalovirus exposure and HLA in healthy donors. The PCR used 60 Vbeta and 13 Jbeta primers. Produced via immunoSEQ multiplex PCR; TCRdb's table is partial and in-frame only. The sample carries 120,000 or so clones, about three quarters recorded once. The sequencing sample was made of PBMCs. These receptor sequences come from a woman between 40 and 55 years old in good health and CMV-seronegative.

The chain couples TRBV7-2 to TRBJ2-7; 9 nucleotides match TRBD1. J lost 1 base, V lost 5 bases, and 3 bases had no gene match. The CDR3 extends over 14 amino acids. Germline-derived CDR1 and CDR2 are SGHTA and FQGNSA. The CDR3 coding sequence is TGTGCCAGCAGCCGCGACAGGGGGTCCTACGAGCAGTACTTC. This encodes CASSRDRGSYEQYF.

The V and J genes are TRBV4-1 and TRBJ2-7, with 9 bases identical to TRBD2. Trimming at V came to 4 bases and at J to 3 bases, leaving 4 bases not matched to a gene. Germline-derived CDR1 and CDR2 are MGHRA and YSYEKL. The CDR3 sequence is 14 residues long. The CDR3 sequence: CASSPTSGNYEQYF. DNA for the CDR3: TGCGCCAGCAGCCCGACTAGCGGAAACTACGAGCAGTACTTC.

The V gene is TRBV10-3, the J gene TRBJ2-3; D possibly corresponds to TRBD1 (5 bases). The CDR3 covers 18 residues. The V and J ends lost 2 bases and 6 bases respectively, with 24 bases between them. Germline V gene data show CDR1 as ENHRY and CDR2 as SYGVKD. CDR3 coding DNA: TGTGCCATCAGTGAGACCCAACCGTCAGGGTCTGGTTTGGATACGCAGTATTTT. Residues: CAISETQPSGSGLDTQYF.

This clone came up a few times. This sample includes further DNA sequences coding for the same CDR3. This chain uses TRBV5-1 with TRBJ2-3; D may be TRBD1 (6 bases). CDR3 length: 14 amino acids. Trimming left V 4 bases short and J 0 bases short, with 9 bases between. Germline CDR1 and CDR2: SGHRS and YFSETQ. DNA for the CDR3: TGCGCCAGCAGCCCCGGACAGAGCACAGATACGCAGTATTTT. Its translation is CASSPGQSTDTQYF.

This clone was seen more than once but under ten times. The V and J genes are TRBV21-1 and TRBJ2-3; the tabulated D call, TRBD2, remains unverified against the DNA. TRBV21-1 is tagged as a pseudogene. The CDR3 extends over 17 amino acids. The CDR3 DNA sequence: TGTGCCAGCAGCGAAACCCACGGGACTAGCAAGCCAGATACGCAGTATTTT. Its translation is CASSETHGTSKPDTQYF.

The chain combines TRBV5-1 with TRBJ2-3; TRBD2 matches at 7 bases. Germline CDR1 is SGHRS and CDR2 is YFSETQ. The CDR3 consists of 19 residues. J gave up 0 bases and V 4 bases, and 17 bases lay outside the gene matches. CDR3 sequence reads: CASSRVRTSDLISTDTQYF. The CDR3 DNA sequence: TGCGCCAGCAGCCGCGTTCGAACTAGCGATCTTATTAGCACAGATACGCAGTATTTT.

The chain carries TRBV5-1 and TRBJ2-7; D is possibly TRBD1 (5 bases). Trimming removed 0 bases from V and 3 bases from J, with 10 bases in between. The CDR3 has 14 amino acids. Germline V gene sequence: CDR1 SGHRS, CDR2 YFSETQ. Here the CDR3 reads CASSLDRQIYEQYF. The CDR3 bases are TGCGCCAGCAGCTTGGACAGACAGATCTACGAGCAGTACTTC.

The rearrangement uses TRBV6-1 and TRBJ1-2; TRBD1 aligns across 10 bases. CDR3 length: 15 amino acids. J gave up 6 bases and V 2 bases, and 6 bases lay outside the gene matches. Germline V gene lookup returns CDR1 MNHNS and CDR2 SASEGT. The CDR3 DNA reads TGTGCCAGCAGTGAATGGGACAGGGGATTACATGGCTACACCTTC. Translating gives CASSEWDRGLHGYTF.

V and J are TRBV2 and TRBJ1-5; D not resolved. The length of the CDR3 is 13 residues. The germline gives CDR1 SNHLY, CDR2 FYNNEI. Between the trimmed V and J ends, which lost 6 bases and 0 bases, there was a span of 6 bases. The CDR3 DNA reads TGTGCCAGCAGACCAGATAGCAATCAGCCCCAGCATTTT. Translation gives CASRPDSNQPQHF.

The rearrangement joins TRBV7-2 to TRBJ2-7, with 10 bases fitting TRBD1. There are 16 residues in the CDR3. Germline CDR1 and CDR2: SGHTA and FQGNSA. The V and J ends lost 3 bases and 2 bases, in that order; junction bases with no gene match: 7. This CDR3 is CASSFRTGGRPYEQYF. As DNA, the CDR3 is TGTGCCAGCAGCTTTAGGACAGGGGGTCGCCCCTACGAGCAGTACTTC.

This rearrangement joins TRBV9 to TRBJ2-5, with 10 bases fitting TRBD2. V lost 4 bases, J lost 5 bases, and 11 bases stayed unmatched. The CDR3 spans 16 residues. Germline CDR1 SGDLS, CDR2 YYNGEE. The CDR3 sequence is CASSPGASGSVETQYF. The CDR3 DNA is TGTGCCAGCAGCCCAGGGGCTAGCGGGAGTGTGGAGACCCAGTACTTC. The whole variable domain, remainder taken from reference TRBV9 and TRBJ2-5, is DSGVTQTPKHLITATGQRVTLRCSPRSGDLSVYWYQQSLDQGLQFLIQYYNGEERAKGNILERFSAQQFPDLHSELNLSSLELGDSALYFCASSPGASGSVETQYFGPGTRLLVL.

This clone was picked up a small number of times. The germline gene is not matched at one end of the junction; a read error may be the cause. The genes are TRBV7-9 and TRBJ2-1; perhaps TRBD2 as D (6 bases). CDR1 SEHNR and CDR2 FQNEAQ come from the germline V gene (reference sequence). This CDR3 is 11 amino acids long. The CDR3 nucleotides read TGTTCCAGCAGTACTAGCTTCTGGCAGTTCTTC. Translating it yields CSSSTSFWQFF.

The chain combines TRBV18 with TRBJ1-2, with D perhaps matching TRBD1 (5 bases). The CDR3 extends over 16 amino acids. Per germline, CDR1 KGHSH and CDR2 LQKENI. V was cut by 0 bases and J by 3 bases, with 14 bases left in between. CDR3 coding DNA: TGTGCCAGCTCACCACCAGCCCTGGGGCTTTACTATGGCTACACCTTC. Encoded protein: CASSPPALGLYYGYTF.

This clone came up once. The chain carries TRBV2 and TRBJ2-7, with 9 bases matching TRBD1. Germline CDR1 SNHLY, CDR2 FYNNEI. The ends lost 6 bases at V and 3 bases at J; junction bases unmatched: 3. The CDR3 runs to 13 residues. CDR3 coding DNA: TGTGCCAGCAGCCGGACAGGGGTCTACGAGCAGTACTTC. Translated, it gives CASSRTGVYEQYF.

This clone was counted only a few times. The chain couples TRBV5-1 to TRBJ2-3; 9 nucleotides align to TRBD1. In germline, CDR1 is SGHRS, CDR2 YFSETQ. The V and J ends lost 3 bases and 6 bases, in that order; junction bases with no gene match: 5. The CDR3 sequence is 14 residues long. This chain's CDR3 is CASSWGQGDDTQYF. Here the CDR3 DNA reads TGCGCCAGCAGCTGGGGACAGGGAGACGATACGCAGTATTTT.

The V gene is TRBV5-1, the J gene TRBJ2-7; the D gene is possibly TRBD1 (6 bases). The V gene lost 5 bases and the J gene lost 2 bases, with 14 bases spanning the gap. CDR3 size: 14 residues. Germline V gene lookup returns CDR1 SGHRS and CDR2 YFSETQ. This chain's CDR3 is CASSPQGLPYEQYF. The CDR3 nucleotides are TGCGCCAGCAGTCCTCAGGGGCTACCCTACGAGCAGTACTTC.

Concerning this clone itself: A junction boundary mismatches the germline segment, possibly from a read error. For the CDR3, the DNA is TGCGCCAGCAGCCCAAATAGCGGGAGTGCCAAAAACAGTCAGTACTTC. Translating it yields CASSPNSGSAKNSQYF. The V and J genes are TRBV5-1 and TRBJ2-4; 9 bases match TRBD2. Germline V gene lookup returns CDR1 SGHRS and CDR2 YFSETQ. CDR3 size: 16 residues.

V usage is TRBV7-8 and J usage is TRBJ1-2; a possible D gene is TRBD1 (5 bases). Looked up from germline, CDR1 is SGHVS and CDR2 is FQNEAQ. This CDR3 has 15 residues. Trimming took 1 base from V and 7 from J, leaving 16 bases between them. DNA for the CDR3: TGTGCCAGCAGCTTAGAGTACAGGACGACGGGTGGCTACACCTTC. Translating it yields CASSLEYRTTGGYTF.